The source of this T cell receptor (beta chain) is a study of cytomegalovirus exposure and HLA in healthy donors. The PCR employed 60 Vbeta primers together with 13 Jbeta primers. The protocol was immunoSEQ multiplex PCR, while the TCRdb copy is restricted to in-frame clones and leaves out a portion. The table shows around 150,000 clones, with around four fifths occurring only once. Germline CDR1 LGHNA, CDR2 YNFKEQ. V gave up 1 base and J gave up 8 bases; unmatched junction bases: 11. The CDR3 is 17 residues long. The chain carries TRBV4-2 and TRBJ1-4, with TRBD1 matching 9 bases. This TCR was sampled from a man in his late teens or twenties in good health and CMV-seropositive. Sequenced: PBMCs. The CDR3 DNA follows: TGTGCCAGCAGCCAAGCCCCCCCGGGACAGGGTGGAGAAAAACTGTTTTTT. This encodes CASSQAPPGQGGEKLFF.